This T cell receptor (beta chain) was profiled in a study of T-cell reconstitution after alpha-beta-depleted transplantation in children. General study findings and limits: Two months or so post-transplant, alpha-beta T cells reportedly derived from several hundred expanded graft clones. In some patients, recipient T cells and intrathymic progenitors surviving conditioning explained high day-60 diversity. At the one-year point after transplant, T-cell counts and TCRbeta diversity were found to come mostly from T cells that had been newly produced.

Looked up from germline, CDR1 is SQVTM and CDR2 is ANQGSEA. V trimming: 6 bases; J trimming: 4 bases; junction bases outside the gene matches: 9. The CDR3 runs 13 residues. The authors prepared the TCRbeta library with unique molecular identifiers. TCRdb ran MiXCR on the PCR reads and lists one entry per CDR3 protein. Found here are around 240,000 distinct CDR3 sequences, 8.2% of them singletons; the top ten hold less than 8%. This clonotype showed up many times. Its antigen remains unidentified. The TCR sequence derives from a male patient younger than 18 who had a stem cell transplant for acute lymphoblastic leukemia, so the T cells may come from the graft donor. V gene TRBV29-1 combines with J gene TRBJ2-7; 7 bases are a match to TRBD1. Sample: PBMCs, mostly from graft donor cells, taken 180 days after TCRalphabeta/CD19-depleted stem cell transplant. The CDR3 sequence is CSVISGGQYEQYF. CDR3 nucleotide sequence: TGCAGCGTCATCTCAGGGGGACAGTACGAGCAGTACTTC.